This TCR beta chain originates from a study of identical twins (dated by TCRdb to 2016 to 2017). Background for the entire study: TCR alpha and beta repertoires from monozygotic twins, unrelated adults of various ages and cord blood were deep-sequenced to test whether fetal clonotypes persist. To rule out contamination, the twin experiments were replicated at different times with different library preparation protocols.

Only healthy Caucasian donors were included. The twin cohort comprised three pairs of female monozygotic twins, all aged about 18 to 29 years. Positive isolation kits from Invitrogen were used to isolate the CD4+ and CD8+ T cell populations. The research as a whole found: Compared with coincidental sharing between unrelated individuals, out-of-frame TCR alpha sequences shared between twins showed an excess of sequences with low generation probability. Invariant T cells such as MAIT and iNKT could partly confound zero-insertion analyses, although diverse VJ usage argued against such confounding for most clonotypes. In monozygotic twins, recombination models systematically underestimated out-of-frame TCR alpha sharing, but the models matched the sharing seen between unrelated individuals. Fewer insertions were carried by abundant cord blood beta clonotypes; a weaker similar trend was observed in young adult naive repertoires, while no such trend was observed in memory repertoires. Because the same donors could not be followed over many years, the conclusions depended on cross-sectional statistical analysis. Excess twin sharing in beta out-of-frame sequences was weaker because fewer shared sequences lowered the signal-to-noise ratio.

Libraries were built with 5' RACE. Sequencing instrument: Illumina HiSeq 2000. A universal primer binding site was added through template switching, and the final cDNA carried a unique molecular identifier so that TCR cDNA molecules could be counted accurately. Specific primers in the conserved constant-segment region were used to synthesize first-strand cDNA for the TCR alpha and beta chains. Each cDNA library was double barcoded, with a SMART-Mk sample barcode plus Illumina barcodes, to control for contamination. Two successive PCR steps introduced TruSeq adapter sequences along with Illumina sample barcodes. TCR alpha and beta cDNA libraries were sequenced on the Illumina HiSeq platform with custom primers. The authors' analysis ran thus. Raw reads were processed with MiGEC to extract unique molecular identifiers, and MiXCR was used to determine CDR3 positions. For each individual, recombination models were inferred using an EM algorithm with the repgenHMM and IGoR tools. Shared clonotype analysis was performed with the tcR package in R, normalizing sharing by the product of cloneset sizes. To study raw recombination free of thymic and clonal selection effects, out-of-frame nonproductive sequences were analyzed. TCRdb handled the public reads itself, with Q25 trimming in fastp and clone calling in MiXCR, and kept productive beta chains. Rows are unified per CDR3 protein, each entry keeping the most common DNA and genes. The V and J calls were not made by the authors but by TCRdb's processing. The sample contains some 500,000 distinct CDR3 sequences, about 14% of them found a single time. The ten largest clones capture approximately 0.52% of the sample.

Including the terminal cysteine and phenylalanine, the CDR3 comprises 17 residues. The DNA shown is the 51-base CDR3, in frame from base 1. The germline V gene supplies CDR1 MGHRA and CDR2 YSYEKL. The V and J ends are trimmed by 1 base and 0 bases, leaving 10 bases between them. With respect to this clonotype: The antigen this receptor binds is unknown. No clone much larger than this one lies a single base away; base qualities are absent.

These data were also reused for a study on yellow fever vaccine responses in identical twins. Reported in the second study: The authors reported that the T cell response to vaccination in identical twins appeared partly convergent and partly personalized. The study precisely tracked vaccine-responding T cell clones in identical twins.

The sequencing sample was made of CD4+ T cells sorted from blood. This clonotype was sampled from a woman younger than 30 in good health. The chain employs TRBV4-1 and TRBJ2-6, with the identity of the D gene unclear. This receptor has the CDR3 CASSQGAARSGANVLTF. The sequenced DNA: TGCGCCAGCAGCCAAGGAGCAGCTCGCTCTGGGGCCAACGTCCTGACTTTC.